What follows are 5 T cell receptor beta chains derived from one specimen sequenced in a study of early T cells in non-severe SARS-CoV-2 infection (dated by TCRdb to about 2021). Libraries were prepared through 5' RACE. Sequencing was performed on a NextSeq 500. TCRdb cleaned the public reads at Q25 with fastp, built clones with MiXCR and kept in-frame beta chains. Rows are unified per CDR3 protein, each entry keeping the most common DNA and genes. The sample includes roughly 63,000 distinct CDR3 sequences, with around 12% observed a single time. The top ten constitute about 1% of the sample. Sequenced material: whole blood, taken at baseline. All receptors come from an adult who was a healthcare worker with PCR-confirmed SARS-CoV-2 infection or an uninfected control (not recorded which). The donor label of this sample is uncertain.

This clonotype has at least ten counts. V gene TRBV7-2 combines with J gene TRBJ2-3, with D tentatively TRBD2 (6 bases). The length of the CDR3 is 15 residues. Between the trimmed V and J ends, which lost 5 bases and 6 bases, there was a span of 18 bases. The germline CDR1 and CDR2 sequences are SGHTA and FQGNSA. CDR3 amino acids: CASSQGMVAADTQYF. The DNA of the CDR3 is TGTGCCAGCAGCCAGGGTATGGTAGCGGCCGATACGCAGTATTTT.

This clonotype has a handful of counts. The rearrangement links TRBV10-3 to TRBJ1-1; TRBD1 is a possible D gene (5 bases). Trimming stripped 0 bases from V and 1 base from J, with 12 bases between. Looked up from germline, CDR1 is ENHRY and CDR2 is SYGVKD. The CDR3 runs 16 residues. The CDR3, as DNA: TGTGCCATCAGTGAGTCGAGGAACGGGGGGAACACTGAAGCTTTCTTT. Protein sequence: CAISESRNGGNTEAFF.

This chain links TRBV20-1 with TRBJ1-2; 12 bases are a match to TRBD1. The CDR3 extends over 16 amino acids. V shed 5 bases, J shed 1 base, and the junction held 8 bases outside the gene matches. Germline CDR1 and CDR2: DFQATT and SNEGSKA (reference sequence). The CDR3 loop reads CSAGAGQGAGNYGYTF. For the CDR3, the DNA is TGCAGTGCTGGAGCGGGACAGGGGGCGGGTAACTATGGCTACACCTTC.

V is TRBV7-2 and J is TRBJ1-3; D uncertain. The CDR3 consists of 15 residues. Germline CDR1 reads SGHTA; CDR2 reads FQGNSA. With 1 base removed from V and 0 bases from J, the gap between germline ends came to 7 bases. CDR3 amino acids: CASSLDRSSGNTIYF. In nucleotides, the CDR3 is TGTGCCAGCAGCTTAGATCGGAGCTCTGGAAACACCATATATTTT.

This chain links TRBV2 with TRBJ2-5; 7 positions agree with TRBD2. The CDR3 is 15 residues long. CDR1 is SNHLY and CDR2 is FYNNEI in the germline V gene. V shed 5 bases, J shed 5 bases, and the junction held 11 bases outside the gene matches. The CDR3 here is CASSLTRSGDETQYF. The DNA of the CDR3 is TGTGCCAGCAGTCTCACCCGGAGCGGGGACGAGACCCAGTACTTC.